The 7 T cell receptor beta chains in this list originate from one sample, sequenced in a study of cytomegalovirus exposure and HLA in healthy donors. Here immunoSEQ multiplex PCR was the method, and the copy in TCRdb shows in-frame clones only, minus some. The table includes around 200,000 clones, roughly 81% detected once. Sequenced input: PBMCs. These receptors were obtained from a woman in her twenties or thirties in good health and CMV-seronegative.

This clone was counted only a few times. The genes are TRBV10-3 and TRBJ2-7; D perhaps matches TRBD2 (6 bases). V lost 11 bases and J 5 bases, leaving 13 bases between the germline ends. The CDR3 sequence is 11 residues long. Germline V CDR1 and CDR2: ENHRY, SYGVKD. The CDR3 region has the DNA TGTGCCCCCGCGGAGGGGCACGAGCAGTACTTC. Amino acids: CAPAEGHEQYF.

This clone was counted only a few times. The CDR3 sequence: CAWEGYTF. The CDR3 DNA sequence: TGTGCCTGGGAGGGCTACACCTTC. The rearrangement links TRBV30 to TRBJ1-2; D unclear. This CDR3 contains 8 residues. Trimming left V 5 bases short and J 8 bases short, with 3 bases between. Germline CDR1 is GTSNPN and CDR2 is SVGIG (reference sequence). Full variable domain (remainder filled in from reference TRBV30 and TRBJ1-2): SQTIHQWPATLVQPVGSPLSLECTVEGTSNPNLYWYRQAAGRGLQLLFYSVGIGQISSEVPQNLSASRPQDRQFILSSKKLLLSDSGFYLCAWEGYTFGSGTRLTVV.

This clone was seen a single time. The chain combines TRBV6-5 with TRBJ2-5; D remains unclear. Germline-derived CDR1 and CDR2 are MNHEY and SVGAGI. The CDR3 consists of 12 residues. Trimming removed 2 bases at V and 4 bases at J, with 5 bases between. CDR3 sequence (DNA): TGTGCCAGCAGTTACCCAGGAGAGACCCAGTACTTC. Translated, it gives CASSYPGETQYF.

The chain links TRBV18 to TRBJ1-5, with 8 nucleotides matching TRBD1. The germline V gene has CDR1 KGHSH and CDR2 LQKENI. CDR3 length equals 17 residues. V lost 2 bases to trimming and J lost 2 bases; unmatched junction nucleotides: 8. The CDR3 sequence: CASSPSGQGRGNQPQHF. In nucleotides, the CDR3 is TGTGCCAGCTCACCATCAGGACAGGGCCGAGGCAATCAGCCCCAGCATTTT. The variable domain in full, with the rest retrieved from reference TRBV18 and TRBJ1-5, is NAGVMQNPRHLVRRRGQEARLRCSPMKGHSHVYWYRQLPEEGLKFMVYLQKENIIDESGMPKERFSAEFPKEGPSILRIQQVVRGDSAAYFCASSPSGQGRGNQPQHFGDGTRLSIL.

The rearrangement uses TRBV27 and TRBJ1-1, with D possibly TRBD1 on 5 matching bases. V lost 2 bases to trimming and J lost 7 bases, with 11 bases between them. The CDR3 extends over 13 amino acids. The germline CDR1 and CDR2 sequences are MNHEY and SMNVEV (reference sequence). CDR3 in DNA: TGTGCCAGCAGTTTACGCCAGGGCCTTGAAGCTTTCTTT. This encodes CASSLRQGLEAFF.

The rearrangement links TRBV1 to TRBJ1-2; the listed D gene, TRBD1, was not tested against the DNA. TRBV1 is flagged as a pseudogene. This CDR3 is built from 14 residues. CDR3 amino acids: CTSTRQGTAYGYTF. The CDR3 DNA sequence: TGCACCAGCACCCGCCAGGGGACAGCTTATGGCTACACCTTC.

The V and J genes are TRBV28 and TRBJ2-7; maybe TRBD1 (6 bases). Trimming removed 6 bases at V and 0 bases at J, with 12 bases between. From germline, CDR1 is MDHEN and CDR2 SYDVKM. The CDR3 sequence is 14 residues long. The CDR3 is CASSGPGHSYEQYF. DNA of the CDR3: TGTGCCAGCAGCGGACCGGGACACTCCTACGAGCAGTACTTC. The entire variable domain, with the rest obtained from reference TRBV28 and TRBJ2-7, is as follows: DVKVTQSSRYLVKRTGEKVFLECVQDMDHENMFWYRQDPGLGLRLIYFSYDVKMKEKGDIPEGYSVSREKKERFSLILESASTNQTSMYLCASSGPGHSYEQYFGPGTRLTVT.